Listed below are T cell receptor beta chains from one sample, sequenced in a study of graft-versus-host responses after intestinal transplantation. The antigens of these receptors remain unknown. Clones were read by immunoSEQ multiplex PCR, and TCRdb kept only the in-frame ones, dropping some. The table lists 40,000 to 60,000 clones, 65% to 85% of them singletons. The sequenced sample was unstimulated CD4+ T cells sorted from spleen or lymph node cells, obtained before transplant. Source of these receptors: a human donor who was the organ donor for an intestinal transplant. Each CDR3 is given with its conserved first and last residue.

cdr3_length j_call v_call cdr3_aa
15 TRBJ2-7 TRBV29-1 CSVGGLAGSSYEQYF
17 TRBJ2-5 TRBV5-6 CASSLAIGVGDQETQYF
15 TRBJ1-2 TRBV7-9 CASSPDRGPRYGYTF
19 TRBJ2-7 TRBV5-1 CASSSTFQGVGTEFHEQYF
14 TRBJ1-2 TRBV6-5 CASSKAGQSYGYTF
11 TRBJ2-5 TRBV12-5 CASGSLGAQYF
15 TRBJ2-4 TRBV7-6 CASSLGTSGRNIQYF
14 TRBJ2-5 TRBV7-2 CASSLNRGQETQYF
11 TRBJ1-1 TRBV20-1 CSASKGTEAFF
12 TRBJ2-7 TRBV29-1 CSTRDSSYEQYF
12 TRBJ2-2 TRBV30 CAWTGGVGELFF
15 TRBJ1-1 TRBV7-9 CASRLLGQGDTEAFF
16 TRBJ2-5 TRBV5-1 CASSAKTSGVWETQYF
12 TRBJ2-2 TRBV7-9 CASSVSLAELFF
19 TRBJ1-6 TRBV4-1 CASSHPGGDRSSYNSPLHF
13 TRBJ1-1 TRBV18 CASSPLQNTEAFF
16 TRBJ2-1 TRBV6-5 CASSYISGGGNNEQFF
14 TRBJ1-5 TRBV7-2 CASSLARTGQPQHF
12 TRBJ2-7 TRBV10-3 CAISEDSYEQYF
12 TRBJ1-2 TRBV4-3 CASSQANYGYTF
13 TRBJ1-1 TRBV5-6 CASSLVGTVKAFF
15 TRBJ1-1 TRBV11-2 CASSLSGTGATEAFF
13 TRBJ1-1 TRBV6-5 CASKVAGNTEAFF
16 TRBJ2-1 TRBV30 CAWSPTTSGPGNEQFF
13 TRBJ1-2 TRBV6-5 CASSRSGSYGYTF
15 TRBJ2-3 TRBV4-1 CASSQKRDNTDTQYF
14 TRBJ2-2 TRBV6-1 CASRPGQGGGELFF
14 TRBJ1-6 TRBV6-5 CASRGSSYNSPLHF
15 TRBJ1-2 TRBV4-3 CASSQQDNRGDGYTF